This T cell receptor (beta chain) derives from a study of technical replicates of blood from several donors. Per germline, CDR1 SGHNT and CDR2 YYREEE (reference sequence). Trimming took off 2 bases at V and 6 bases at J, with 15 bases between the two ends. The length of the CDR3 is 15 residues. Clones were read by immunoSEQ multiplex PCR, and TCRdb kept only the in-frame ones, dropping some. This table has some 83,000 clones, about 92% appearing once. This clone was found once. The chain uses TRBV5-4 and TRBJ2-1, with D possibly TRBD1 on 5 matching bases. The receptor was isolated from a human donor in good health. Sample: T cells isolated from PBMCs. Here the CDR3 reads CASSFPGNLGNEQFF. The CDR3, as DNA: TGTGCCAGCAGCTTCCCAGGGAACTTAGGCAATGAGCAGTTCTTC.